The clone carrying this TCR beta chain was observed at least ten times. RNA transcripts were the template for amplifying TCR beta CDR3 regions. During a first-round RT-PCR of the TCR CDR3, the HTBI primer set was used. TCRdb re-called the multiplex PCR reads with MiXCR, one entry per CDR3 protein. The table has fewer than 650,000 distinct CDR3 sequences, about 15% seen once. V lost 5 bases to trimming and J lost 7 bases; unmatched junction nucleotides: 11. The CDR3 loop spans 15 amino acids. Germline V CDR1 and CDR2: MGHDK, SYGVNS. The data originate from a study of T cells in Graves' hyperthyroidism and ophthalmopathy.

The chain recombines TRBV25-1 with TRBJ1-2; 9 bases fit TRBD1. The material sequenced was blood. The TCR sequence derives from a woman between 40 and 50 years old with Graves' ophthalmopathy. The CDR3 is CASSPTGGPPVGYTF. CDR3 DNA: TGTGCCAGCAGTCCTACAGGGGGCCCTCCAGTTGGCTACACCTTC.